Sequencing of this T cell receptor (beta chain) was carried out in a study of blood T cell repertoires in COVID-19. The wider study: Samples of COVID-19 (acute and convalescent) were obtained from the United States, Italy and Spain.

This clone has just one count. In the original analysis: By means of reference gene primer amplification, nucleated cell counts were estimated. The data were produced by immunoSEQ multiplex PCR, yet TCRdb's version contains in-frame clones alone and is incomplete. For V, J and clone size, that table is used; D and trimming come from the DNA. The table lists around 12,000 clones, approximately 91% of them singletons. The material sequenced was peripheral blood. The clonotype was recovered from a human donor in a cohort sampled during active COVID-19.

This CDR3 is CASSFRGEQYF. The CDR3 nucleotides read TGTGCCAGCAGTTTTCGGGGGGAGCAGTACTTC. The chain links TRBV6-2 or TRBV6-3 to TRBJ2-7; a possible D gene is TRBD2 (6 bases). The germline V and J ends were trimmed by 4 bases and 7 bases, with 8 bases remaining between them. The germline CDR1 and CDR2 sequences are MNHEY and SVGEGT. The length of the CDR3 is 11 residues.